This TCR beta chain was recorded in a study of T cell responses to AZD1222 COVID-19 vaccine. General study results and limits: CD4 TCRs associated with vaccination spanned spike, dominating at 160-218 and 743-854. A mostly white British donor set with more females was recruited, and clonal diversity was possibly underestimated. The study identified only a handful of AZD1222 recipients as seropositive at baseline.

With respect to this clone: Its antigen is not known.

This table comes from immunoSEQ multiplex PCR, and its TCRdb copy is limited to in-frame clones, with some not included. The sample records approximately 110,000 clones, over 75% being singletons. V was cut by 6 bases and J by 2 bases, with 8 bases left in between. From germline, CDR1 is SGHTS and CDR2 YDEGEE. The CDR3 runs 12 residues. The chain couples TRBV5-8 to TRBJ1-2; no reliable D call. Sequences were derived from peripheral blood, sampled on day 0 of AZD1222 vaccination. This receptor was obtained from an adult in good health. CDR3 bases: TGTGCCAGCACATGGATGAACTATGGCTACACCTTC. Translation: CASTWMNYGYTF.